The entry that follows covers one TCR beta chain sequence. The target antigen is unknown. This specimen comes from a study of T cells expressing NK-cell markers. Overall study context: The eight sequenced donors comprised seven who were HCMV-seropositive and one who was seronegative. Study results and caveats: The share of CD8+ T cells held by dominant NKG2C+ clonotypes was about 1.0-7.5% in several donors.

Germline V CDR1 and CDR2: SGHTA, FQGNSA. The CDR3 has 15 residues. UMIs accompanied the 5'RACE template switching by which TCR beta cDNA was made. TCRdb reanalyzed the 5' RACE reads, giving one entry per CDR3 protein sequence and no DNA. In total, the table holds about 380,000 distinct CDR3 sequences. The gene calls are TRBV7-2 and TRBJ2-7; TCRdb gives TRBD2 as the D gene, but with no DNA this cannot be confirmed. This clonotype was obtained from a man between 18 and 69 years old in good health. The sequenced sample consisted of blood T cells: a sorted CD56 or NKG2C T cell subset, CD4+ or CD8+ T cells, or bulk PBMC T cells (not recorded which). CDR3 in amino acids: CASSPAGGSFEQQYF.